A single sample gave rise to the 28 T cell receptor beta chains below, sequenced in a study of shared T cell receptors in the human thymus. The protocol was immunoSEQ multiplex PCR, while the TCRdb copy is restricted to in-frame clones and leaves out a portion. The table lists 600,000 to 900,000 clones, 70% to 90% of them singletons, with approximately 0.01% in the top ten. This sample was also put to use in a study of human thymus T cells.

The specimen was thymocytes. These receptors were collected from a girl under three years old with a congenital heart defect.

The chain joins TRBV18 to TRBJ2-7; 14 nucleotides match TRBD2. The CDR3 spans 17 residues. Germline lookup yields CDR1 KGHSH and CDR2 LQKENI. V lost 0 bases, J lost 2 bases, and 3 bases stayed unmatched. The CDR3 reads CASSPPGLAGAPYEQYF. The CDR3 bases are TGTGCCAGCTCACCACCGGGACTAGCGGGGGCTCCCTACGAGCAGTACTTC.

This clone was counted between two and nine times. This chain uses TRBV28 with TRBJ2-1; no clear D gene. The CDR3 contains 11 residues. The V gene lost 3 bases and the J gene lost 8 bases, with 5 bases spanning the gap. Germline CDR1 is MDHEN and CDR2 is SYDVKM. The CDR3 here is CASSFSDEQFF. The CDR3 DNA follows: TGTGCCAGCAGTTTTTCCGATGAGCAGTTCTTC.

In this sample, this clone turned up once. The V gene is TRBV6-5, the J gene TRBJ2-7; 9 positions agree with TRBD1. The germline V gene encodes CDR1 MNHEY and CDR2 SVGAGI. Unmatched junction bases numbered 9, after V lost 8 bases and J lost 1 base. The CDR3 extends over 15 amino acids. CDR3 sequence: CASARDRDWSYEQYF. The CDR3 nucleotides read TGTGCCAGCGCCCGGGACAGGGATTGGTCCTACGAGCAGTACTTC.

The chain is built from TRBV5-4 and TRBJ1-1; D remains unclear. Germline V gene sequence: CDR1 SGHNT, CDR2 YYREEE (reference sequence). The length of the CDR3 is 12 residues. Trimming removed 4 bases at V and 1 base at J, with 5 bases between. CDR3 protein: CASSAGNTEAFF. CDR3 sequence (DNA): TGTGCCAGCAGCGCCGGGAACACTGAAGCTTTCTTT.

The chain combines TRBV21-1 with TRBJ1-4; TRBD1, the table's D call, was not compared with the DNA. TRBV21-1 is assigned pseudogene status. This CDR3 spans 19 amino acids. As DNA, the CDR3 is TGTGCCAGCAGCAAAGGAAGAAACGTTGACAGGATTCGGGGTGAAAAACTGTTTTTT. Its protein product is CASSKGRNVDRIRGEKLFF.

The chain couples TRBV7-3 to TRBJ1-1; a possible D gene is TRBD1 (5 bases). Trimming pared 5 bases from V and 0 bases from J, leaving 13 bases between. The germline V gene encodes CDR1 SGHTA and CDR2 FQGTGA. This CDR3 is built from 15 residues. The CDR3, as DNA: TGTGCCAGCAGCCTTACGACAGTCATGAACACTGAAGCTTTCTTT. This translates into CASSLTTVMNTEAFF.

J is TRBJ1-1 and V is TRBV5-5, with TRBD1 as a possible D gene (5 bases). From germline, CDR1 is SGHKS and CDR2 YYEKEE (reference sequence). This CDR3 comprises 14 residues. V was cut by 4 bases and J by 1 base, with 11 bases left in between. The CDR3 loop is CASSLQGQNTEAFF. Here the CDR3 DNA reads TGTGCCAGCAGCCTGCAGGGTCAGAACACTGAAGCTTTCTTT. Complete variable domain (other parts from reference TRBV5-5 and TRBJ1-1): DAGVTQSPTHLIKTRGQQVTLRCSPISGHKSVSWYQQVLGQGPQFIFQYYEKEERGRGNFPDRFSARQFPNYSSELNVNALLLGDSALYLCASSLQGQNTEAFFGQGTRLTVV.

The chain carries TRBV28 and TRBJ2-7; the D gene is possibly TRBD2 (6 bases). V lost 5 bases and J 5 bases, leaving 16 bases between the germline ends. The CDR3 is made up of 14 amino acids. Germline assignment: CDR1 MDHEN and CDR2 SYDVKM. The CDR3 DNA reads as TGTGCCAGCAGTAGAGTAAAGGCGGGGAACGAGCAGTACTTC. This codes for CASSRVKAGNEQYF. The full variable domain, rest sourced from reference TRBV28 and TRBJ2-7, is DVKVTQSSRYLVKRTGEKVFLECVQDMDHENMFWYRQDPGLGLRLIYFSYDVKMKEKGDIPEGYSVSREKKERFSLILESASTNQTSMYLCASSRVKAGNEQYFGPGTRLTVT.

This clone was counted a few times. The chain has TRBV5-5 and TRBJ2-1, with D perhaps matching TRBD2 (6 bases). The CDR3 totals 14 residues. In germline, CDR1 is SGHKS, CDR2 YYEKEE (reference sequence). V lost 2 bases, J lost 6 bases, and 12 bases lay in between. CDR3: CASSFSYGGNEQFF. CDR3 in DNA: TGTGCCAGCAGCTTTTCTTACGGGGGCAATGAGCAGTTCTTC.

This clone was picked up a small number of times. The chain joins TRBV5-6 to TRBJ1-1; D is undetermined. Germline-derived CDR1 and CDR2 are SGHDT and YYEEEE. V was cut by 0 bases and J by 1 base, with 10 bases left in between. This CDR3 is built from 15 residues. CDR3 in DNA: TGTGCCAGCAGCTTGGTCCGGGGTACGAACACTGAAGCTTTCTTT. Its protein product is CASSLVRGTNTEAFF.

The count of this clone is one. The gene calls are TRBV27 and TRBJ1-6; possibly TRBD1 for D (6 bases). The CDR3 has 18 residues. V gave up 6 bases and J gave up 4 bases, with 22 bases separating them. Germline CDR1 is MNHEY and CDR2 is SMNVEV (reference sequence). The CDR3 DNA sequence: TGTGCCAGCAGGAACATAGTCGAGGGGGAAAAGTATAATTCACCCCTCCACTTT. Translated, it gives CASRNIVEGEKYNSPLHF.

This rearrangement joins TRBV4-1 to TRBJ1-2; 8 bases line up with TRBD1. This CDR3 is built from 19 residues. V shed 3 bases and J 1 base; nucleotides not matched to a gene: 16. Germline CDR1 is MGHRA and CDR2 is YSYEKL. CDR3 region: CASSQSNRQGRGSNYGYTF. In DNA, the CDR3 is TGCGCCAGCAGCCAGTCGAACAGACAGGGGAGGGGGAGTAACTATGGCTACACCTTC.

The V call is TRBV6-1, the J call TRBJ1-5; the D is unclear. V dropped 1 base and J dropped 5 bases, with 21 bases sitting between them. CDR3 length: 18 amino acids. CDR1 is MNHNS and CDR2 is SASEGT in the germline V gene. The CDR3 DNA reads TGTGCCAGCAGTGAAGTCCGAGTTATGCGGGGTTGGGATCAGCCCCAGCATTTT. Protein: CASSEVRVMRGWDQPQHF.

This clone appeared a single time. The CDR3 sequence: CASTPELNSPLHF. The DNA of the CDR3 is TGTGCCAGCACCCCGGAGCTTAATTCACCCCTCCACTTT. V and J are TRBV6-5 and TRBJ1-6, with no clear D. Germline V gene data show CDR1 as MNHEY and CDR2 as SVGAGI. V lost 7 bases to trimming and J lost 6 bases, with 10 bases between them. The CDR3 has 13 amino acids.

This clone was counted between two and nine times. J is TRBJ1-3 and V is TRBV5-1; 8 nucleotides line up with TRBD1. Germline V gives CDR1 SGHRS, CDR2 YFSETQ. CDR3 length: 14 residues. V shed 4 bases and J 2 bases; nucleotides not matched to a gene: 2. The CDR3 loop reads CASSPTGAGNTIYF. The CDR3 region has the DNA TGCGCCAGCAGCCCGACAGGGGCTGGAAACACCATATATTTT.

V gene TRBV4-1 combines with J gene TRBJ2-3; 12 bases align to TRBD2. V was clipped by 5 bases and J by 0 bases; unmatched bases: 3. Germline V gives CDR1 MGHRA, CDR2 YSYEKL. The CDR3 covers 16 residues. In DNA form, the CDR3 reads TGCGCCAGCAGCGCTACTAGCGGGGGGAGCACAGATACGCAGTATTTT. Residues: CASSATSGGSTDTQYF.

The chain links TRBV6-5 to TRBJ2-7; TRBD2 matches at 10 bases. CDR1 MNHEY and CDR2 SVGAGI come from the germline V gene. This CDR3 region has 16 residues. Unmatched junction bases numbered 10, after V lost 4 bases and J lost 4 bases. CDR3 sequence (DNA): TGTGCCAGCAGTTCCCCGGGGGTAGCGGGGGGTTACGAGCAGTACTTC. Translating it yields CASSSPGVAGGYEQYF.

The gene calls are TRBV5-6 and TRBJ1-1, with D unresolved. Germline V gene sequence: CDR1 SGHDT, CDR2 YYEEEE. V lost 2 bases to trimming and J lost 1 base, with 12 bases between them. The CDR3 is made up of 15 amino acids. The CDR3 DNA is TGTGCCAGCAGCTTCCCCCCCGCCGGGAACACTGAAGCTTTCTTT. Protein: CASSFPPAGNTEAFF.

The chain couples TRBV4-1 to TRBJ2-2; 11 nucleotides agree with TRBD1. This CDR3 has 18 residues. The J segment lost 5 bases and the V segment lost 1 base, leaving 9 bases of the junction unmatched. CDR1 is MGHRA, CDR2 YSYEKL, per germline. The CDR3 spells CASSQAQGQGVRTGELFF. The CDR3 DNA is TGCGCCAGCAGCCAAGCCCAGGGACAGGGGGTTCGAACCGGGGAGCTGTTTTTT.

The sample holds a few counts of this clone. The gene calls are TRBV6-6 and TRBJ2-7, with D hard to call. The CDR3 runs to 11 residues. Trimming cost V 5 bases and J 6 bases, with 8 bases left between them. Germline V lookup: CDR1 MNHNY, CDR2 SVGAGI (reference sequence). The CDR3 loop reads CASSVPLEQYF. CDR3 nucleotide sequence: TGTGCCAGCAGTGTACCACTCGAGCAGTACTTC.

J is TRBJ2-1 and V is TRBV10-3, with unresolved D. CDR3 length: 14 amino acids. Trimming removed 4 bases from V and 2 bases from J, with 9 bases in between. The germline gives CDR1 ENHRY, CDR2 SYGVKD. CDR3 DNA sequence: TGTGCCATCAGTGGCTCACGGGCCTACAATGAGCAGTTCTTC. This sequence encodes CAISGSRAYNEQFF.

The chain uses TRBV7-6 and TRBJ2-7; D ambiguous. This CDR3 contains 13 residues. V dropped 0 bases and J dropped 5 bases, with 8 bases sitting between them. Germline lookup yields CDR1 SGHVS and CDR2 FNYEAQ. Here the CDR3 reads CASSLAKAHEQYF. Here the CDR3 DNA reads TGTGCCAGCAGCTTAGCGAAAGCCCACGAGCAGTACTTC.

CDR3 residues: CASSSPILLFSGLETDIYF. The CDR3 DNA is TGTGCCAGCAGCTCACCCATTTTACTGTTCTCAGGGCTGGAAACGGACATATATTTT. The chain carries TRBV5-6 and TRBJ1-3; a possible D gene is TRBD1 (5 bases). The germline gives CDR1 SGHDT, CDR2 YYEEEE. This CDR3 spans 19 amino acids. The germline V and J ends were trimmed by 3 bases and 12 bases, with 34 bases remaining between them.

V usage is TRBV5-1 and J usage is TRBJ1-2; weak D call: TRBD1 (6 bases). CDR1 and CDR2 (germline): SGHRS, YFSETQ. CDR3 length: 14 amino acids. Trimming pared 0 bases from V and 7 bases from J, leaving 13 bases between. CDR3: CASSLDRVRRGYTF. The CDR3 DNA reads as TGCGCCAGCAGCTTGGACAGGGTCCGACGTGGCTACACCTTC.

This rearrangement joins TRBV7-8 to TRBJ1-1, with a tentative D call TRBD1 (5 bases). Germline CDR1 and CDR2: SGHVS and FQNEAQ. The CDR3 length is 14 residues. V shed 1 base and J shed 3 bases, with 9 bases lying between them. The CDR3 spells CASSLGGADTEAFF. In DNA form, the CDR3 reads TGTGCCAGCAGCTTAGGGGGCGCCGACACTGAAGCTTTCTTT.

CDR3 nucleotide sequence: TGCAGCGTTGGAAAGGGGAATGGGGCCAACGTCCTGACTTTC. This gives the protein CSVGKGNGANVLTF. The V and J genes are TRBV29-1 and TRBJ2-6; the D gene is possibly TRBD1 (5 bases). This CDR3 contains 14 residues. V was clipped by 4 bases and J by 3 bases, with 10 bases between them. Germline lookup yields CDR1 SQVTM and CDR2 ANQGSEA.

The chain uses TRBV4-3 and TRBJ1-4; maybe TRBD1 (5 bases). V was trimmed by 1 base and J by 13 bases, leaving 13 bases between them. The CDR3 runs 13 residues. CDR1 is LGHNA and CDR2 is YSLEER in the germline V gene. The CDR3 DNA reads TGCGCCAGCAGCCAAGTGTGGCAGGGAGGACTGTTTTTT. Translated: CASSQVWQGGLFF.

CDR3 DNA sequence: TGCGCCAGCAGCTTGGGACAGGACACGGCGGCACACTATGGCTACACCTTC. Protein: CASSLGQDTAAHYGYTF. This chain joins TRBV5-1 and TRBJ1-2; perhaps TRBD1 as D (6 bases). This CDR3 is 17 amino acids long. Germline V gene data show CDR1 as SGHRS and CDR2 as YFSETQ. The ends were cut back, 0 bases at V and 3 bases at J, with 18 bases in the middle.